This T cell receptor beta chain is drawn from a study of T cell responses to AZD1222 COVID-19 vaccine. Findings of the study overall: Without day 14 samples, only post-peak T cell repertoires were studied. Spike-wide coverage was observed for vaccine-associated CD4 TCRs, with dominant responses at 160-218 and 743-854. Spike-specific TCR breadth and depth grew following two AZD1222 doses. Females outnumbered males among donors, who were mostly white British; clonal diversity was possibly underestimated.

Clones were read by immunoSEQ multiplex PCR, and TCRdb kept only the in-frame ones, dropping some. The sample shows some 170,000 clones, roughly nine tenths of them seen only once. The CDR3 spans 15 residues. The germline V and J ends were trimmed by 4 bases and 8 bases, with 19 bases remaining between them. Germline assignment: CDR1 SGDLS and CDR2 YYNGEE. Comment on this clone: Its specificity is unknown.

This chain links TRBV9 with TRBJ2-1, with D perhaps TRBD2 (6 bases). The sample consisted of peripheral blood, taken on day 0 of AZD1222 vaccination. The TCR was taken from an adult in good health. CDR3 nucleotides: TGTGCCAGCAGCCCCCGGGACTTACCCCTGGATGAGCAGTTCTTC. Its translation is CASSPRDLPLDEQFF.